This T cell receptor (beta chain) derives from a study of shared clonotypes between healthy human individuals. This CDR3 contains 14 residues. V lost 3 bases and J lost 2; bases outside the gene matches: 4. Per germline, CDR1 SGHTA and CDR2 FQGTGA. The method was immunoSEQ multiplex PCR; TCRdb's version includes in-frame clones alone and lacks a portion of them. The repertoire consists of more than 450,000 clones, with approximately 85% occurring once and the leading ten covering 10% to 15%. This clone has only one observation. The donor population consisted of healthy HIV-negative adults with no recent acute infections or vaccinations. Every donor, a Caucasian adult, lived in Nashville, Tennessee.

The specimen sequenced was PBMCs. The rearrangement joins TRBV7-3 to TRBJ2-7; the match to TRBD2 covers 7 bases. The sequence derives from a woman aged 40 to 50 in good health. Some clones in this sample may be carry-over from other donors' samples. The CDR3 nucleotides read TGTGCCAGCAGCTTGGGGAGGGACCCCTACGAGCAGTACTTC. It encodes CASSLGRDPYEQYF.